These 14 T cell receptor beta chains came from one sample sequenced in a study of blood T cell repertoires in COVID-19. Clones were sequenced by immunoSEQ multiplex PCR, and TCRdb holds only the in-frame ones, with some missing. The repertoire holds 200,000 to 250,000 clones, with 90% as singletons. The sample consisted of PBMCs or T cells enriched from blood (not recorded which). Receptors originate from a young man who had been exposed to COVID-19.

The CDR3 region is CASSVGVSGNTEAFF. CDR3 bases: TGTGCCAGCAGCGTAGGGGTCTCGGGGAACACTGAAGCTTTCTTT. The rearrangement uses TRBV9 and TRBJ1-1; D is uncertain. Germline V gene lookup returns CDR1 SGDLS and CDR2 YYNGEE. The ends were cut back, 0 bases at V and 1 base at J, with 10 bases in the middle. CDR3 length: 15 amino acids.

Regarding this clone: Germline and junction disagree at one end, which may indicate a read error. The V call is TRBV14, the J call TRBJ2-7, with D perhaps TRBD1 (6 bases). The CDR3 loop spans 16 amino acids. Germline values: CDR1 SGHDN, CDR2 FVKESK. The CDR3 sequence is CASSQISTGTMRFRHF. The CDR3 region has the DNA TGTGCCAGCAGCCAAATTTCGACCGGGACAATGAGGTTCAGACACTTC.

The chain recombines TRBV6-2 or TRBV6-3 with TRBJ1-1, with a tentative D call TRBD1 (6 bases). Looked up from germline, CDR1 is MNHEY and CDR2 is SVGEGT. This CDR3 region has 13 residues. The ends were cut back, 5 bases at V and 5 bases at J, with 12 bases in the middle. CDR3 DNA sequence: TGTGCCAGCAGTGGTTACAGGGCTACTGAAGCTTTCTTT. Its translation is CASSGYRATEAFF.

The chain employs TRBV5-4 and TRBJ2-6; TRBD1 is a possible D gene (5 bases). V was cut by 5 bases and J by 4 bases, with 13 bases left in between. The CDR3 contains 15 residues. The germline gives CDR1 SGHNT, CDR2 YYREEE (reference sequence). CDR3 DNA sequence: TGTGCCAGCAGGCGCGGCCAGGGCGGGGCCAACGTCCTGACTTTC. It translates to CASRRGQGGANVLTF.

The gene calls are TRBV19 and TRBJ1-1; perhaps TRBD1 as D (6 bases). Germline lookup yields CDR1 LNHDA and CDR2 SQIVND (reference sequence). The CDR3 sequence is 15 residues long. V dropped 1 base and J dropped 4 bases, with 13 bases sitting between them. Here the CDR3 reads CASSIGDRRSTEAFF. CDR3 nucleotides: TGTGCCAGTAGTATAGGTGACAGGAGGAGCACTGAAGCTTTCTTT.

V and J are TRBV19 and TRBJ2-7; 10 nucleotides agree with TRBD1. The ends lost 5 bases at V and 5 bases at J; junction bases unmatched: 12. CDR1 and CDR2 from the germline V gene are LNHDA and SQIVND (reference sequence). This CDR3 region has 16 residues. DNA for the CDR3: TGTGCCAGTAGTTTACGGGACAGGGGAGTAGTCGACGAGCAGTACTTC. Amino acids: CASSLRDRGVVDEQYF. Full variable domain (rest looked up from reference TRBV19 and TRBJ2-7): DGGITQSPKYLFRKEGQNVTLSCEQNLNHDAMYWYRQDPGQGLRLIYYSQIVNDFQKGDIAEGYSVSREKKESFPLTVTSAQKNPTAFYLCASSLRDRGVVDEQYFGPGTRLTVT.

V gene TRBV20-1 combines with J gene TRBJ2-1; a weak D match, TRBD1 (5 bases). Trimming took 4 bases from V and 10 from J, leaving 11 bases between them. CDR1 and CDR2 from the germline V gene are DFQATT and SNEGSKA (reference sequence). The CDR3 consists of 11 residues. The CDR3 reads CSAMADMEQFF. DNA of the CDR3: TGCAGTGCTATGGCGGACATGGAGCAGTTCTTC.

The chain has TRBV6-5 and TRBJ2-2; D call uncertain. The CDR3 runs 12 residues. The V end lost 8 bases, the J end lost 4 bases, and 8 bases lay between the germline ends. CDR1 is MNHEY and CDR2 is SVGAGI in the germline V gene. CDR3 sequence reads: CASDFGTGELFF. The CDR3 coding sequence is TGTGCCAGCGACTTTGGCACCGGGGAGCTGTTTTTT.

This clone occurred once. This chain joins TRBV4-1 and TRBJ2-1; no clear D gene. Germline assignment: CDR1 MGHRA and CDR2 YSYEKL. The V gene lost 0 bases and the J gene lost 5 bases, with 11 bases spanning the gap. The CDR3 has 15 residues. The CDR3 DNA follows: TGCGCCAGCAGCCAAGATAGTCAATTCAACAATGAGCAGTTCTTC. This codes for CASSQDSQFNNEQFF.

The chain has TRBV7-9 and TRBJ1-4; no clear D. V lost 3 bases and J 2 bases, leaving 10 bases between the germline ends. Per the germline V gene, CDR1 is SEHNR and CDR2 is FQNEAQ (reference sequence). This CDR3 has 15 residues. The CDR3 here is CASSFAGGTNEKLFF. The DNA for the CDR3 is TGTGCCAGCAGCTTTGCAGGCGGGACTAATGAAAAACTGTTTTTT.

The chain joins TRBV25-1 to TRBJ1-2; TRBD1 matches 8 bases. Germline V lookup: CDR1 MGHDK, CDR2 SYGVNS. Trimming at V came to 4 bases and at J to 5 bases, leaving 6 bases not matched to a gene. CDR3 length: 14 residues. CDR3 loop: CASSGGRTGYGYTF. CDR3 sequence (DNA): TGTGCCAGCAGTGGAGGTAGGACAGGGTATGGCTACACCTTC.

This rearrangement joins TRBV5-1 to TRBJ2-5; the match to TRBD1 covers 9 bases. The CDR3 runs to 17 residues. Germline loops: CDR1 SGHRS, CDR2 YFSETQ. V lost 4 bases and J lost 5; bases outside the gene matches: 15. The CDR3 loop reads CASSPGQGPSVGETQYF. Here the CDR3 DNA reads TGCGCCAGCAGCCCAGGACAGGGGCCTTCTGTTGGGGAGACCCAGTACTTC.

The rearrangement joins TRBV12-5 to TRBJ2-5, with 10 positions matching TRBD2. The CDR3 sequence is 15 residues long. Germline values: CDR1 LGHNT, CDR2 FRNRAP. The junction had 5 bases not matched to a gene; V was cut back by 3 bases and J by 4 bases. CDR3 nucleotides: TGTGCTAGTGGTTTTAGCGGGGGGTTGGGAGAGACCCAGTACTTC. It yields the protein CASGFSGGLGETQYF.

Written as DNA, the CDR3 is TGTGCCACAACCGTATACCTTCGGGAGACCCAGTACTTC. It encodes CATTVYLRETQYF. This chain links TRBV24-1 with TRBJ2-5; unclear D gene. There are 13 residues in the CDR3. CDR1 is KGHDR, CDR2 SFDVKD, per germline. Trimming removed 10 bases from V and 5 bases from J, with 16 bases in between.